The sequence of this T cell receptor (beta chain) was determined in a study of cytomegalovirus exposure and HLA in healthy donors. Sequencing used immunoSEQ multiplex PCR; TCRdb keeps in-frame clones, though not all of them. The table lists fewer than 400,000 clones, roughly 86% of them singletons. Notes on the study in general: Most sequenced TCRs were rare (though some public TCRs occurred in many donors). Reports credit the classifier with highly specific, highly sensitive diagnosis of cytomegalovirus status.

A word on this clone: The antigen is unknown.

V was shortened by 1 base and J by 6 bases, with 13 bases between the two germline ends. CDR3 length: 15 residues. CDR1 is SEHNR, CDR2 FQNEAQ, per germline (reference sequence). Material: PBMCs. The V and J genes are TRBV7-9 and TRBJ2-4, with D perhaps matching TRBD2 (5 bases). The source is a man aged 25-40 years in good health and CMV-seronegative. In DNA form, the CDR3 reads TGTGCCAGCAGCTTAGTGTCGGGGTCGGGAAACATTCAGTACTTC. Its protein is CASSLVSGSGNIQYF.